This entry is about one T cell receptor beta chain. Its recognized antigen is unknown. Within one base of it there is no much larger clone, and no base qualities were kept. The entire amount of isolated RNA was reverse transcribed using the High Capacity cDNA Reverse Transcription Kit, so the sequenced TCRB transcripts were expressed ones. Naive, central memory and regulatory T cell samples underwent deep immunoSEQ sequencing, averaging around 3.7 million total reads per sample. Sorted cells were lysed in RLT buffer and RNA was extracted with DNase-treated RNeasy Micro or Mini kits, depending on cell number. Each cell subset was processed on its own to prevent cross-contamination, while patient and healthy donor samples were processed together. TCRB sequences were amplified from cDNA with the immunoSEQ multiplex PCR, producing 87-bp fragments spanning the CDR3 region. Sequencing of the amplicons was done on the Illumina HiSeq platform. The authors' pipeline ran thus. Synthetic template baselines were used to correct PCR bias computationally, reads within Hamming distance 2 were collapsed, and singletons that could not be merged were discarded. Reads were aligned against IMGT to assign V, D and J genes, CDR3 length and insertions or deletions at six rearrangement sites. Within each subset, clonotype counts were normalized to sorted cell number, and only after that were true diversity and Gini coefficients computed with the tcR R package. Repertoire sharing was quantified using the overlap coefficient calculated on TCRB nucleotide sequences. As stored in TCRdb, this immuneACCESS dataset retains in-frame rearrangements with V and J assigned. A fraction of the clones does not appear; measured against another copy, unresolved V genes explain less than half of the discrepancy, and the remainder lacks a known reason. That table is the source of V, J and clone size, and D and trimming were worked out from the DNA. This sample holds about 150,000 clones; roughly 8% were observed only once. 0.5% of the sample belongs to the ten largest clones.

This entry is derived from a study of beta chain features in type 1 diabetes listed by TCRdb under 2018. As for the study more broadly: Patients and healthy donors did not differ in mean age, gender distribution, total cell number or subset yield. A total of about 100 million sorted cells were examined across all samples, and RNA yield correlated strongly with the number of cells per subset. The study compared the TCRB repertoires of sorted circulating CD4+ T cell subsets in recently diagnosed type 1 diabetes patients with those in matched healthy donors. Regulatory and stem cell-like memory subsets were obtained from only 8 patients and roughly 8 healthy donors, while naive and central memory subsets were obtained from all 30 or so donors. Overall study results and their limits: Naive, central memory and regulatory TCRB repertoires appeared to be more similar among patients than among healthy donors. Because small numbers of individuals were included in the HLA sub-analyses, any influence of HLA type on TCRB rearrangement was left unresolved. At VDJ recombination sites, patients with type 1 diabetes made fewer insertions and deleted more nucleotides, a pattern implying thymic rearrangement abnormalities. Because cDNA was sequenced instead of genomic DNA, highly expressing activated cells could be over-represented, though the groups showed no difference in activation or CD3 levels. In all four CD4+ subsets, TCRB CDR3 length was moderately but significantly shorter in type 1 diabetes patients. PCR may preferentially amplify shorter templates, but because patient and control samples were amplified and corrected together, any resulting skew would affect both groups equally.

Each donor gave one peripheral blood draw, around 0.12 L on average, collected into heparinised tubes. A BD FACSAria II was used to sort naive, central memory, regulatory and stem cell-like memory CD4+ T cells with a panel that included CD45RO, CCR7, CD25, CD127, CD95 and CD27. A purity above 95% was achieved for all sorted populations. PBMCs were separated immediately by Lymphoprep density gradient centrifugation and were stained directly, without being cultured. Samples were stained and sorted in pairs, with one healthy donor and one patient per experiment, so that batch effects were minimized. This receptor was identified in a man in his late teens or twenties with type 1 diabetes. The sequenced sample consisted of central memory CD4+ T cells from blood.

The bases are TGTGCCAGCGCCGGGGCAGATACGCAGTATTTT. Its protein product is CASAGADTQYF. Here the chain combines TRBV2 and TRBJ2-3; a tentative D call is TRBD2 (5 bases match). From the cysteine up to the phenylalanine, the CDR3 has a length of 11 residues. The kept DNA is CDR3 alone, 33 bases in frame from the first base. V gives up 8 bases and J gives up 4 bases, and the segment between their germline ends measures 7 bases. In the germline V gene, CDR1 corresponds to SNHLY and CDR2 to FYNNEI.